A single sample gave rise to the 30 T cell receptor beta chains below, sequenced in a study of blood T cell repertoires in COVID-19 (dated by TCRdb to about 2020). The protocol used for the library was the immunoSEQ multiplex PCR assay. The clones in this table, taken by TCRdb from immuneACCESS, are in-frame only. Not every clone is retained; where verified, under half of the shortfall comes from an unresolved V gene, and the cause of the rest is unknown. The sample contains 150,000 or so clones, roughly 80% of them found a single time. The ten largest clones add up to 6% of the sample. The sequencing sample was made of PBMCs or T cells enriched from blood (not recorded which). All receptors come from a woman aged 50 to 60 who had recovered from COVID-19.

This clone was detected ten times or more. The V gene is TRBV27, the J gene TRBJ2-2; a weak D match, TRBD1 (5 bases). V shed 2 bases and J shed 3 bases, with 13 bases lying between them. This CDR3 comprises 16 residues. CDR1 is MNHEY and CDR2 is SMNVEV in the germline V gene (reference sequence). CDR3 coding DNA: TGTGCCAGCAGTTTAGGTCAGGGATGGGACACCGGGGAGCTGTTTTTT. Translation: CASSLGQGWDTGELFF.

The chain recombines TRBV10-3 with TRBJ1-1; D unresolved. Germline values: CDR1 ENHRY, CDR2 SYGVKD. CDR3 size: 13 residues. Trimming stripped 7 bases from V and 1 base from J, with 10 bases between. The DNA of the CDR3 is TGTGCCATCAATTCTGGCCAGAACACTGAAGCTTTCTTT. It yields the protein CAINSGQNTEAFF.

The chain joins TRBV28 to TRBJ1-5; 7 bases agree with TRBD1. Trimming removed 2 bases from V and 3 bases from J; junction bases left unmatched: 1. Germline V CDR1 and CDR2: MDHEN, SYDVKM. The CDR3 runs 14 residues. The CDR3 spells CASSLGQVNQPQHF. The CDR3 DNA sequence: TGTGCCAGCAGTTTAGGACAGGTCAATCAGCCCCAGCATTTT.

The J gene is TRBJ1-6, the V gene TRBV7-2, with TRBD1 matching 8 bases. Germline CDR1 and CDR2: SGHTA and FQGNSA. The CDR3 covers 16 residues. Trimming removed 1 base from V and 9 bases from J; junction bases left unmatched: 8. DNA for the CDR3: TGTGCCAGCAGCTTAGGTCAGGGGGCGCTGGGTTCACCCCTCCACTTT. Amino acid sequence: CASSLGQGALGSPLHF.

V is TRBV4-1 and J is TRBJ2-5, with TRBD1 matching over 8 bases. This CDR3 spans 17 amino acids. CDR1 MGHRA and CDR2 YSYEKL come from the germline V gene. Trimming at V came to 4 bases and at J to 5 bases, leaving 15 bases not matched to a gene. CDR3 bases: TGCGCCAGCAGCCTCTATACAGGGGGAGGAATTCAGGAGACCCAGTACTTC. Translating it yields CASSLYTGGGIQETQYF.

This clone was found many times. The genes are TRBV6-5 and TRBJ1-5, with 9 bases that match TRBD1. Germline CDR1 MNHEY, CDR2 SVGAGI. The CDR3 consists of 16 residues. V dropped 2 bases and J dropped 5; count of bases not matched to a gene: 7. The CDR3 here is CASSYEGTGLDQPQHF. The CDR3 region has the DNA TGTGCCAGCAGTTACGAGGGGACAGGGCTCGATCAGCCCCAGCATTTT.

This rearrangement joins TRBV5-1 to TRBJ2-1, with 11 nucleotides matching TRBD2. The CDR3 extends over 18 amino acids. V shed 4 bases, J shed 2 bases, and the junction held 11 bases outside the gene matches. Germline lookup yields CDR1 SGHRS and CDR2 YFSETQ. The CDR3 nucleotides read TGCGCCAGCAGCGGTAGCGGGGGGGCTCGTAGCCCCTACAATGAGCAGTTCTTC. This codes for CASSGSGGARSPYNEQFF.

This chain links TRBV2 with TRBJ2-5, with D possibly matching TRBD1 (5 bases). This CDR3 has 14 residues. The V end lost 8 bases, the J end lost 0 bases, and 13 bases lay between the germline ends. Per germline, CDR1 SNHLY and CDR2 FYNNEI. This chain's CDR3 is CASANQGNQETQYF. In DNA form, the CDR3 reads TGTGCCAGCGCAAATCAGGGAAACCAAGAGACCCAGTACTTC.

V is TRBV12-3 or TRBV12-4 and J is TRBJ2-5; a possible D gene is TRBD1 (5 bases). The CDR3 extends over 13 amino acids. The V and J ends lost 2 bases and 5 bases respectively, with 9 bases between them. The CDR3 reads CASSLSGKETQYF. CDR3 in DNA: TGTGCCAGCAGTTTATCAGGGAAGGAGACCCAGTACTTC.

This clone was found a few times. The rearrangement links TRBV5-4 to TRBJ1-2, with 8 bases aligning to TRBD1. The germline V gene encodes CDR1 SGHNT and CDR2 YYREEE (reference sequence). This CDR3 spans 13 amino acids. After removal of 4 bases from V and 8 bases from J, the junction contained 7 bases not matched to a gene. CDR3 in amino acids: CASSPRTGWGYTF. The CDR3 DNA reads TGTGCCAGCAGCCCGAGGACAGGGTGGGGCTACACCTTC.

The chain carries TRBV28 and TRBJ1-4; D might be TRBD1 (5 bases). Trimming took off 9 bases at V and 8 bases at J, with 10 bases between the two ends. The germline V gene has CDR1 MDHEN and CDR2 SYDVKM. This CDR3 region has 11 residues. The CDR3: CASGGGEKLFF. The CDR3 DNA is TGTGCCAGTGGTGGGGGGGAAAAACTGTTTTTT. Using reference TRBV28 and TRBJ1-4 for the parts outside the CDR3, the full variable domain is DVKVTQSSRYLVKRTGEKVFLECVQDMDHENMFWYRQDPGLGLRLIYFSYDVKMKEKGDIPEGYSVSREKKERFSLILESASTNQTSMYLCASGGGEKLFFGSGTQLSVL.

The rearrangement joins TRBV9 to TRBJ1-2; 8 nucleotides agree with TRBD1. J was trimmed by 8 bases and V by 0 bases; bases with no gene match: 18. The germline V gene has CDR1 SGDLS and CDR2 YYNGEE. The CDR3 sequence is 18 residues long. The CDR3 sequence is CASSVGALELTGGEGYTF. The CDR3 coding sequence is TGTGCCAGCAGCGTAGGGGCCCTAGAACTCACAGGGGGAGAGGGCTACACCTTC.

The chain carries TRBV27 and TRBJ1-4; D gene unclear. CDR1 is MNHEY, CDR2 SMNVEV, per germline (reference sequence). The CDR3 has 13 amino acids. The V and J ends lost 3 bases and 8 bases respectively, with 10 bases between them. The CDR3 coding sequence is TGTGCCAGCAGTTTCGCGGGAACAGAAAAACTGTTTTTT. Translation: CASSFAGTEKLFF.

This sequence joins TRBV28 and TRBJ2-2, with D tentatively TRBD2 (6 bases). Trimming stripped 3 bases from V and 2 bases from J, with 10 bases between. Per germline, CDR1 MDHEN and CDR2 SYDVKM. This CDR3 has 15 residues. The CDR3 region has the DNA TGTGCCAGCAGTTTTTGGGGGGTAAACACCGGGGAGCTGTTTTTT. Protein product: CASSFWGVNTGELFF.

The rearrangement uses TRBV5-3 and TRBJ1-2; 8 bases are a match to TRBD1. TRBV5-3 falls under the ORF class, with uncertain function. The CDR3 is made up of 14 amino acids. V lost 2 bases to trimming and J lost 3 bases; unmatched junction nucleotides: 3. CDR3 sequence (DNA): TGTGCCAGAAGCTTCAGGGGGCGCGACTATGGCTACACCTTC. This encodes CARSFRGRDYGYTF.

Written as DNA, the CDR3 is TGCGCCAGCAGCTGGGCCGGGAGAAACACTGAAGCTTTCTTT. It yields the protein CASSWAGRNTEAFF. This sequence joins TRBV5-1 and TRBJ1-1, with D hard to call. In germline, CDR1 is SGHRS, CDR2 YFSETQ. V was trimmed by 3 bases and J by 2 bases, leaving 11 bases between them. This CDR3 has 14 amino acids.

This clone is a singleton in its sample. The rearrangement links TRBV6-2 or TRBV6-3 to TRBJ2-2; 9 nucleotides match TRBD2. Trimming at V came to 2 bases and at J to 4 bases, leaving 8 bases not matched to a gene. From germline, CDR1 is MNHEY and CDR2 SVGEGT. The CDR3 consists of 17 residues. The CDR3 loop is CASSYVWTSVTTGELFF. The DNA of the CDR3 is TGTGCCAGCAGTTACGTGTGGACTAGCGTTACCACCGGGGAGCTGTTTTTT.

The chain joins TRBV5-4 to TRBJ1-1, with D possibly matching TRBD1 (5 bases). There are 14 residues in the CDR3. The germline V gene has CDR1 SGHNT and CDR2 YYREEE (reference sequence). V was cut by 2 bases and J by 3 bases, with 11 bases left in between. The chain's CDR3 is CASSFPAGDTEAFF. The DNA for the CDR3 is TGTGCCAGCAGCTTTCCAGCGGGGGACACTGAAGCTTTCTTT.

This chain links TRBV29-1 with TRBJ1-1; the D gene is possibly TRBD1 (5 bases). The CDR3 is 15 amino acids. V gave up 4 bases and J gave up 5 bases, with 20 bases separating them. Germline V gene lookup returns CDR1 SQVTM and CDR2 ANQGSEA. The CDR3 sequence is CSVGGSAGWGTEAFF. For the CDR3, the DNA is TGCAGCGTTGGCGGGAGTGCTGGGTGGGGGACTGAAGCTTTCTTT.

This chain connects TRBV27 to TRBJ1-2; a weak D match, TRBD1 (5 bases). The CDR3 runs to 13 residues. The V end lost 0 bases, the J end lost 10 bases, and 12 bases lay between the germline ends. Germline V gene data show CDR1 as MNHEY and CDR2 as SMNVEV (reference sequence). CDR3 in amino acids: CASSLSRGRAYTF. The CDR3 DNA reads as TGTGCCAGCAGTTTATCGCGGGGCAGGGCCTACACCTTC.

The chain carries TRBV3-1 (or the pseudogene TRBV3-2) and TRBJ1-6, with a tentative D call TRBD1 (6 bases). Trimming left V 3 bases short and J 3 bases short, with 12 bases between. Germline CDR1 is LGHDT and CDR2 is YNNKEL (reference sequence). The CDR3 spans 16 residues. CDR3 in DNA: TGTGCCAGCAGCCAGGCTCAGGGGATCTATAATTCACCCCTCCACTTT. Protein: CASSQAQGIYNSPLHF.

CDR3 sequence (DNA): TGTGCCAGCAGCTTTTTGGGGGCGAGCTCCTACAATGAGCAGTTCTTC. Amino acid sequence: CASSFLGASSYNEQFF. J is TRBJ2-1 and V is TRBV7-3, with D perhaps TRBD1 (6 bases). From germline, CDR1 is SGHTA and CDR2 FQGTGA. The CDR3 covers 16 residues. V was pared by 3 bases and J by 0 bases, with 12 bases between.

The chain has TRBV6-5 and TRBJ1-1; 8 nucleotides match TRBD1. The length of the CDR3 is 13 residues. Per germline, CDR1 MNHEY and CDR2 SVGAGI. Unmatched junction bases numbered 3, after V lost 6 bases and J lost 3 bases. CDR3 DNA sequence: TGTGCCAGCAGGACAGGGGCGTACACTGAAGCTTTCTTT. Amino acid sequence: CASRTGAYTEAFF.

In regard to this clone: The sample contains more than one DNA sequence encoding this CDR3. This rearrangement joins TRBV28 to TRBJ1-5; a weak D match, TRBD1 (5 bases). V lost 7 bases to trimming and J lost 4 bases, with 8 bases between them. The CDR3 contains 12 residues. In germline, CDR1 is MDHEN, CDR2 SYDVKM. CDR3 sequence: CASISGNQPQHF. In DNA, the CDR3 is TGTGCCAGCATTTCAGGGAATCAGCCCCAGCATTTT.

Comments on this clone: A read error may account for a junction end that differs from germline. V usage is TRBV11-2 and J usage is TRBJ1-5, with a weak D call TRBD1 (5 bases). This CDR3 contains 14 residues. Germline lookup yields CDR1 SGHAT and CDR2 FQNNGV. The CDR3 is CASSLDRSNQPQHF. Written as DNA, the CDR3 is TGTGCCAGCAGCCTAGACAGAAGCAATCAGCCCCAGCATTTT.

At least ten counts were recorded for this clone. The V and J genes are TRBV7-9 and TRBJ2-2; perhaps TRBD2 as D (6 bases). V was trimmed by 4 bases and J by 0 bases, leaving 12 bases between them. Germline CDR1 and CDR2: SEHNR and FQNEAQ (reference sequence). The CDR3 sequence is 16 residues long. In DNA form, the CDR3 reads TGTGCCAGCAGCTCTGGGACGGGAGCGAACACCGGGGAGCTGTTTTTT. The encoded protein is CASSSGTGANTGELFF. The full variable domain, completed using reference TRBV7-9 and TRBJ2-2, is DTGVSQNPRHKITKRGQNVTFRCDPISEHNRLYWYRQTLGQGPEFLTYFQNEAQLEKSRLLSDRFSAERPKGSFSTLEIQRTEQGDSAMYLCASSSGTGANTGELFFGEGSRLTVL.

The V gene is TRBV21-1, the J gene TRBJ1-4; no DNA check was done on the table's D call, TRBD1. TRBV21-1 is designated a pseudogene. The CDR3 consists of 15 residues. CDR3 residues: CASSKEDRVGEKLFF. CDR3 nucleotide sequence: TGTGCCAGCAGCAAAGAGGACAGGGTAGGTGAAAAACTGTTTTTT.

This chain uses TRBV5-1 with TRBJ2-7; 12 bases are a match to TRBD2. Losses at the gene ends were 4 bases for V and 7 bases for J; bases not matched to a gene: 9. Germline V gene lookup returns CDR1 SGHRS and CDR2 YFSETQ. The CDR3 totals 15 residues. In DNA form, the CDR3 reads TGCGCCAGCAGCAAAACTAGCGGGGGGTTAGGAGAGCAGTACTTC. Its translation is CASSKTSGGLGEQYF.

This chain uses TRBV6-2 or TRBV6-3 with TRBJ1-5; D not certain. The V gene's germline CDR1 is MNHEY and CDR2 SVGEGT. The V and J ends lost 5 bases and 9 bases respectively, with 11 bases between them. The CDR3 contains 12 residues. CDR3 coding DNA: TGTGCCAGCAGTCCCCGTGAGGGGCCCCAGCATTTT. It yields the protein CASSPREGPQHF.

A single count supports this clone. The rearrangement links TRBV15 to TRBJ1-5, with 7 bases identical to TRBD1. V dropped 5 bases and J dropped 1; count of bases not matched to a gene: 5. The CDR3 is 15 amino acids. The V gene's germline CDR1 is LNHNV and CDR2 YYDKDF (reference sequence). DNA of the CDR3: TGTGCCACCAGCCGTAACAGGGGAAGCAATCAGCCCCAGCATTTT. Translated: CATSRNRGSNQPQHF.